Presented here are 23 T cell receptor beta chains from one specimen sequenced in a study of cytomegalovirus exposure and HLA in healthy donors. The PCR had 60 Vbeta and 13 Jbeta primers. The data were produced by immunoSEQ multiplex PCR, yet TCRdb's version contains in-frame clones alone and is incomplete. The sample lists some 100,000 clones, roughly 74% seen once, with 1.9% in the top ten. Sequencing input: PBMCs. The receptors stem from a woman aged 40 to 55 in good health and CMV-seronegative.

A few counts support this clone. This chain uses TRBV29-1 with TRBJ1-1; no definite D call. Germline values: CDR1 SQVTM, CDR2 ANQGSEA. The CDR3 is 12 amino acids. The V gene lost 7 bases and the J gene lost 4 bases, with 13 bases spanning the gap. DNA of the CDR3: TGCAGCGCGGCACCCGGGTCCACTGAAGCTTTCTTT. It yields the protein CSAAPGSTEAFF.

The V gene is TRBV29-1, the J gene TRBJ1-4; perhaps TRBD1 as D (5 bases). Looked up from germline, CDR1 is SQVTM and CDR2 is ANQGSEA. Trimming pared 0 bases from V and 6 bases from J, leaving 11 bases between. The CDR3 extends over 14 amino acids. The CDR3 DNA sequence: TGCAGCGTTGAAGATCCTAAGGGGTATGAAAAACTGTTTTTT. Residues: CSVEDPKGYEKLFF.

The rearrangement uses TRBV4-3 and TRBJ2-3; maybe TRBD1 (5 bases). Germline V lookup: CDR1 LGHNA, CDR2 YSLEER. The length of the CDR3 is 17 residues. Trimming pared 0 bases from V and 5 bases from J, leaving 18 bases between. The CDR3 loop is CASSQDPISVRGDTQYF. In nucleotides, the CDR3 is TGCGCCAGCAGCCAAGATCCGATAAGTGTAAGGGGAGATACGCAGTATTTT.

The chain employs TRBV10-3 and TRBJ2-7; maybe TRBD2 (6 bases). This CDR3 comprises 15 residues. Trimming stripped 2 bases from V and 2 bases from J, with 13 bases between. Germline-derived CDR1 and CDR2 are ENHRY and SYGVKD. The chain's CDR3 is CAISEPSDPTYEQYF. For the CDR3, the DNA is TGTGCCATCAGTGAGCCTAGCGACCCTACCTACGAGCAGTACTTC.

The chain is built from TRBV28 and TRBJ1-1; unclear D gene. The germline CDR1 and CDR2 sequences are MDHEN and SYDVKM. V lost 3 bases, J lost 3 bases, and 8 bases lay in between. There are 13 residues in the CDR3. DNA of the CDR3: TGTGCCAGCAGTTTTAGCTGGGACACTGAAGCTTTCTTT. Its translation is CASSFSWDTEAFF.

The V gene is TRBV6-6, the J gene TRBJ1-1; D is undetermined. Per the germline V gene, CDR1 is MNHNY and CDR2 is SVGAGI (reference sequence). V was clipped by 0 bases and J by 3 bases, with 14 bases between them. CDR3 length: 16 residues. The CDR3, as DNA: TGTGCCAGCAGTTACTCGACACAGACCCCTGACACTGAAGCTTTCTTT. This codes for CASSYSTQTPDTEAFF.

This clone was found once. The chain carries TRBV6-6 and TRBJ1-1; 9 bases align to TRBD1. This CDR3 spans 15 amino acids. Germline V gene sequence: CDR1 MNHNY, CDR2 SVGAGI (reference sequence). V dropped 6 bases and J dropped 0; count of bases not matched to a gene: 5. CDR3 amino acids: CASSPGTGMNTEAFF. CDR3 DNA: TGTGCCAGCAGCCCAGGGACAGGGATGAACACTGAAGCTTTCTTT.

This clone was seen only a few times. At the DNA level, this CDR3 is encoded by other sequences in the same sample as well. V is TRBV6-1 and J is TRBJ2-1; 13 nucleotides match TRBD2. Germline CDR1 is MNHNS and CDR2 is SASEGT. The CDR3 covers 15 residues. Losses at the gene ends were 5 bases for V and 4 bases for J; bases not matched to a gene: 2. This CDR3 is CASSTSGRGYNEQFF. The CDR3 bases are TGTGCCAGCAGTACTAGCGGGAGGGGTTACAATGAGCAGTTCTTC.

With regard to this clone: One end of the junction varies from germline; a read error may be responsible. The V call is TRBV14, the J call TRBJ2-7; the match to TRBD1 covers 8 bases. CDR1 is SGHDN and CDR2 is FVKESK in the germline V gene. The CDR3 sequence is 16 residues long. Here the CDR3 DNA reads TGTGCCAGCAGCCCCCGATCCGGACAGGGCGCCTACGGGCAGTACTTC. Translating it yields CASSPRSGQGAYGQYF.

This chain uses TRBV30 with TRBJ2-1, with TRBD2 identical over 10 bases. V shed 5 bases and J 4 bases; nucleotides not matched to a gene: 5. The CDR3 contains 14 residues. CDR1 and CDR2 from the germline V gene are GTSNPN and SVGIG (reference sequence). CDR3 sequence reads: CAWGGTSDYNEQFF. CDR3 DNA: TGTGCCTGGGGGGGGACTAGCGATTACAATGAGCAGTTCTTC.

CDR3 in DNA: TGTGCCAGCAGTTTAACCGGGACTAGCGGTTACAATGAGCAGTTCTTC. Translated, it gives CASSLTGTSGYNEQFF. The genes are TRBV27 and TRBJ2-1; 11 nucleotides agree with TRBD2. Germline CDR1 MNHEY, CDR2 SMNVEV (reference sequence). V gave up 2 bases and J gave up 4 bases; unmatched junction bases: 4. The CDR3 has 16 residues.

On this clone: One end of the junction does not line up with germline, which may come from a read error. The chain has TRBV7-9 and TRBJ1-2, with D unclear. The germline CDR1 and CDR2 sequences are SEHNR and FQNEAQ (reference sequence). This CDR3 has 12 amino acids. In nucleotides, the CDR3 is TGTTCCAGCAGCGCCCTAAACTATGGCTACACCTTC. Its translation is CSSSALNYGYTF.

The chain recombines TRBV30 with TRBJ1-2; maybe TRBD1 (6 bases). The CDR3 spans 16 residues. Trimming removed 3 bases from V and 2 bases from J, with 19 bases in between. CDR1 and CDR2 from the germline V gene are GTSNPN and SVGIG (reference sequence). CDR3 amino acids: CAWRPRGRGMNYGYTF. The CDR3 DNA is TGTGCCTGGAGGCCCCGCGGCAGGGGAATGAACTATGGCTACACCTTC.

The V call is TRBV7-9, the J call TRBJ1-2; no definite D call. Germline CDR1 SEHNR, CDR2 FQNEAQ (reference sequence). The ends were cut back, 1 base at V and 8 bases at J, with 14 bases in the middle. This CDR3 region has 14 residues. DNA of the CDR3: TGTGCCAGCAGCTTAGGCGGCTTGGCGGGGGGCTACACCTTC. Protein product: CASSLGGLAGGYTF.

V usage is TRBV19 and J usage is TRBJ2-7; maybe TRBD1 (7 bases). V gave up 7 bases and J gave up 4 bases, with 14 bases separating them. The CDR3 is made up of 13 amino acids. CDR1 is LNHDA and CDR2 is SQIVND in the germline V gene (reference sequence). The CDR3 loop reads CASTATGRYEQYF. In DNA form, the CDR3 reads TGTGCCAGTACCGCGACAGGGAGGTACGAGCAGTACTTC.

A remark on this clone: The junction shows a germline mismatch at one end, possibly a read error. CDR3 protein: CSSSSGTGDIEQYF. The CDR3 DNA reads TGTTCCAGCAGCTCCGGGACAGGGGATATCGAGCAGTACTTC. This rearrangement joins TRBV7-9 to TRBJ2-7, with 10 bases matching TRBD1. Germline V lookup: CDR1 SEHNR, CDR2 FQNEAQ (reference sequence). The length of the CDR3 is 14 residues.

The V gene is TRBV18, the J gene TRBJ1-1; 7 bases map to TRBD1. V trimming: 1 base; J trimming: 2 bases; junction bases outside the gene matches: 1. The CDR3 loop spans 14 amino acids. Looked up from germline, CDR1 is KGHSH and CDR2 is LQKENI. The CDR3 nucleotides are TGTGCCAGCTCACCACTAGGGGGCAACACTGAAGCTTTCTTT. Protein: CASSPLGGNTEAFF. Supplemented by reference TRBV18 and TRBJ1-1, the full variable domain reads NAGVMQNPRHLVRRRGQEARLRCSPMKGHSHVYWYRQLPEEGLKFMVYLQKENIIDESGMPKERFSAEFPKEGPSILRIQQVVRGDSAAYFCASSPLGGNTEAFFGQGTRLTVV.

V gene TRBV28 combines with J gene TRBJ1-4, with TRBD1 matching over 8 bases. Per germline, CDR1 MDHEN and CDR2 SYDVKM. The CDR3 totals 17 residues. V lost 5 bases, J lost 7 bases, and 15 bases stayed unmatched. The CDR3 DNA is TGTGCCAGCAGTCTCACTTACAGGACAGGGTTTGGTGAAAAACTGTTTTTT. This sequence encodes CASSLTYRTGFGEKLFF.

CDR3 sequence: CASSAFPGQLRKLFF. As DNA, the CDR3 is TGTGCCAGCAGTGCCTTCCCGGGACAGCTCAGAAAACTGTTTTTT. The chain couples TRBV6-5 to TRBJ1-4, with 7 positions matching TRBD1. This CDR3 has 15 residues. With V trimmed by 5 bases and J by 10 bases, 13 bases remained unmatched. Germline-derived CDR1 and CDR2 are MNHEY and SVGAGI.

In this sample, this clone turned up a few times. The chain links TRBV7-6 to TRBJ2-2; 7 positions agree with TRBD2. In germline, CDR1 is SGHVS, CDR2 FNYEAQ. This CDR3 has 13 amino acids. V trimming: 5 bases; J trimming: 5 bases; junction bases outside the gene matches: 2. The CDR3 reads CASSVSGTGELFF. The CDR3 region has the DNA TGTGCCAGCAGCGTTAGCGGGACCGGGGAGCTGTTTTTT. The full variable domain, in which reference TRBV7-6 and TRBJ2-2 provide the parts outside the CDR3, is GAGVSQSPRYKVTKRGQDVALRCDPISGHVSLYWYRQALGQGPEFLTYFNYEAQQDKSGLPNDRFSAERPEGSISTLTIQRTEQRDSAMYRCASSVSGTGELFFGEGSRLTVL.

In this sample, this clone turned up a few times. The chain couples TRBV11-2 to TRBJ2-7; 7 bases are a match to TRBD2. Germline CDR1 reads SGHAT; CDR2 reads FQNNGV. Trimming at V came to 5 bases and at J to 2 bases, leaving 12 bases not matched to a gene. This CDR3 spans 16 amino acids. Here the CDR3 DNA reads TGTGCCAGCAGCCCGTCTACGGGAGGCGGCCCCTACGAGCAGTACTTC. The encoded protein is CASSPSTGGGPYEQYF. The variable domain in full, completed from reference TRBV11-2 and TRBJ2-7, reads EAGVAQSPRYKIIEKRQSVAFWCNPISGHATLYWYQQILGQGPKLLIQFQNNGVVDDSQLPKDRFSAERLKGVDSTLKIQPAKLEDSAVYLCASSPSTGGGPYEQYFGPGTRLTVT.

The J gene is TRBJ2-3, the V gene TRBV4-3; tentatively, D is TRBD1 (6 bases). The ends were cut back, 4 bases at V and 2 bases at J, with 13 bases in the middle. Germline CDR1 is LGHNA and CDR2 is YSLEER. The CDR3 is 15 residues long. As DNA, the CDR3 is TGCGCCAGCAGCCCTGCTGGGGACAACACAGATACGCAGTATTTT. This codes for CASSPAGDNTDTQYF.

This clone turned up a few times. The chain recombines TRBV21-1 with TRBJ2-7; TRBD2, as called in the table, went unchecked against the DNA. TRBV21-1 is tagged as a pseudogene. The CDR3 contains 14 residues. The CDR3: CASSFLASSYEQYF. In DNA, the CDR3 is TGTGCCAGCAGCTTTCTAGCGTCCTCCTACGAGCAGTACTTC.